This TCR beta chain was identified in a study of blood T cell repertoires in COVID-19. Study-wide context: The United States, Italy and Spain supplied acute and convalescent COVID-19 samples. Sources were T cells, B-cell-depleted T cells, or PBMCs; the material itself was cDNA or gDNA.

The CDR3 is 14 residues long. The V gene's germline CDR1 is SGHTA and CDR2 FQGTGA. V lost 5 bases and J 4 bases, leaving 14 bases between the germline ends. The data were produced by immunoSEQ multiplex PCR, yet TCRdb's version contains in-frame clones alone and is incomplete. Among some 200,000 clones listed, 89% were seen once. The rearrangement uses TRBV7-3 and TRBJ1-2; D perhaps matches TRBD1 (5 bases). This sequence was found in a woman between 35 and 50 years old with acute or convalescent COVID-19. The sample consisted of peripheral blood. CDR3 coding DNA: TGTGCCAGCAGCCCATGGGCAGGGTCCTATGGCTACACCTTC. Translated, it gives CASSPWAGSYGYTF.